The clone carrying this T cell receptor beta chain has just a few counts. Antigen unknown. The data stem from a study of T-cell memory formation after mild COVID-19. General study findings and limits: A subset of responding clones appeared in pre-infection memory, suggesting cross-reactive memory joined. Second-wave clones reaching peak frequency on day 37 lacked confirmed SARS-CoV-2 specificity. CD4/CD8 balance held among clones contracting day 15 to 85, and later expanders leaned CD4+.

This CDR3 is 15 amino acids long. CDR1 and CDR2 from the germline V gene are LGHDT and YNNKEL (reference sequence). V shed 4 bases and J shed 4 bases, with 16 bases lying between them. UMIs and sample barcodes were carried by the TCR alpha and TCR beta cDNA libraries that 5'RACE produced using constant-segment primers. One entry per CDR3 protein results from TCRdb running MiXCR on the 5' RACE reads. The profile covers approximately 250,000 distinct CDR3 sequences, with approximately 15% appearing a single time and approximately 2.1% taken by the ten largest. The sample consisted of PBMCs or a T cell subset sorted from them (not recorded which). This chain joins TRBV3-1 and TRBJ2-5, with D perhaps assigned TRBD1 or TRBD2 (6 bases each). The sequence was collected from an adult woman who had mild COVID-19 (a few samples of this study predate the infection). Cell type and time point are not known. This CDR3 is CASSPGHGGRETQYF. As DNA, the CDR3 is TGTGCCAGCAGCCCGGGACACGGGGGACGAGAGACCCAGTACTTC.